A single sample is the source of the 24 T cell receptor beta chains below, sequenced in a study of beta chain features in type 1 diabetes. Every isolated RNA sample was fully reverse transcribed, so sequencing captured expressed TCRB transcripts. Libraries were prepared by immunoSEQ multiplex PCR; TCRdb keeps only in-frame clonotypes and omits some of them. The sample consists of almost 350,000 clones, approximately 9.9% of them appearing once. These receptors lack a known antigen. Overall study results and limits: Moderate yet significant TCRB CDR3 shortening was seen in Type 1 diabetes patients in all four CD4+ subsets.

Sequencing used central memory CD4+ T cells from blood. These TCRs come from a man younger than 45 with type 1 diabetes.

This clone has a count of ten or more. J is TRBJ2-5 and V is TRBV2, with 9 bases lining up with TRBD2. CDR1 is SNHLY, CDR2 FYNNEI, per germline. V shed 4 bases and J 5 bases; nucleotides not matched to a gene: 11. The CDR3 extends over 16 amino acids. CDR3 in DNA: TGTGCCAGCAGTGGGCAAATAGCGGGGGTCGGGGAGACCCAGTACTTC. It is translated as CASSGQIAGVGETQYF. The whole variable domain, filled in from reference TRBV2 and TRBJ2-5, reads EPEVTQTPSHQVTQMGQEVILRCVPISNHLYFYWYRQILGQKVEFLVSFYNNEISEKSEIFDDQFSVERPDGSNFTLKIRSTKLEDSAMYFCASSGQIAGVGETQYFGPGTRLLVL.

This clone was seen ten or more times. This chain links TRBV2 with TRBJ1-5; the D is unclear. Germline V gives CDR1 SNHLY, CDR2 FYNNEI. The length of the CDR3 is 13 residues. Trimming shortened V by 3 bases and J by 6 bases, and 9 bases separated the two germline ends. This CDR3 is CASSDSGSQPQHF. In DNA, the CDR3 is TGTGCCAGCAGTGACTCCGGGAGTCAGCCCCAGCATTTT.

This clone was detected a few times. The rearrangement uses TRBV18 and TRBJ2-3, with D perhaps matching TRBD1 (6 bases). There are 14 residues in the CDR3. V gave up 6 bases and J gave up 4 bases, with 14 bases separating them. Germline V gene sequence: CDR1 KGHSH, CDR2 LQKENI. The CDR3 sequence is CASSGGQNADTQYF. As DNA, the CDR3 is TGTGCCAGCTCCGGCGGACAGAATGCAGATACGCAGTATTTT.

This clone was recorded many times. This rearrangement joins TRBV18 to TRBJ2-4; D ambiguous. The germline gives CDR1 KGHSH, CDR2 LQKENI. Deletions cut 4 bases from V and 7 bases from J, with 8 bases between. The CDR3 extends over 12 amino acids. This chain's CDR3 is CASSQDGNIQYF. The DNA for the CDR3 is TGTGCCAGCTCACAGGACGGGAACATTCAGTACTTC.

On this clone itself: This specimen includes other DNA sequences encoding the same CDR3. V is TRBV5-1 and J is TRBJ2-5; 8 bases fit TRBD1. Germline-derived CDR1 and CDR2 are SGHRS and YFSETQ. V lost 3 bases to trimming and J lost 2 bases; unmatched junction nucleotides: 3. The CDR3 is 14 residues long. The CDR3 nucleotides are TGCGCCAGCAGCTACGGACAGGGTCAAGAGACCCAGTACTTC. As protein: CASSYGQGQETQYF.

This clone was counted only a few times. CDR3 residues: CASSSSGGRGDTQYF. CDR3 DNA: TGTGCCAGCAGCTCTAGCGGGGGGCGTGGAGATACGCAGTATTTT. The chain uses TRBV6-5 and TRBJ2-3, with TRBD2 matching 11 bases. The CDR3 is made up of 15 amino acids. The junction had 7 bases not matched to a gene; V was cut back by 6 bases and J by 5 bases. Germline assignment: CDR1 MNHEY and CDR2 SVGAGI.

Only a few counts were recorded for this clone. The CDR3 sequence is CASNGGEQYF. As DNA, the CDR3 is TGTGCCAGCAATGGAGGCGAGCAGTACTTC. The genes are TRBV28 and TRBJ2-7; TRBD2 is a possible D gene (5 bases). CDR1 MDHEN and CDR2 SYDVKM come from the germline V gene. CDR3 length: 10 residues. Trimming cost V 7 bases and J 6 bases, with 7 bases left between them.

This clone was picked up a small number of times. This CDR3 is CASSFRPQETQYF. In DNA form, the CDR3 reads TGTGCCAGCAGCTTTAGACCACAAGAGACCCAGTACTTC. V gene TRBV7-6 combines with J gene TRBJ2-5; D gene uncertain. Germline V gene lookup returns CDR1 SGHVS and CDR2 FNYEAQ. V was clipped by 3 bases and J by 2 bases, with 7 bases between them. CDR3 size: 13 residues.

This chain links TRBV2 with TRBJ2-7; 7 nucleotides match TRBD1. Germline V gives CDR1 SNHLY, CDR2 FYNNEI. V was pared by 7 bases and J by 4 bases, with 7 bases of the junction left unmatched. The CDR3 runs to 13 residues. The CDR3 sequence: CASTKGGQYEQYF. CDR3 DNA sequence: TGTGCCAGCACCAAAGGGGGACAGTACGAGCAGTACTTC.

J is TRBJ1-1 and V is TRBV5-6; D is unresolved. Germline loops: CDR1 SGHDT, CDR2 YYEEEE. Trimming cost V 1 base and J 7 bases, with 8 bases left between them. The CDR3 loop spans 12 amino acids. CDR3 sequence: CASSLWTGEAFF. CDR3 nucleotide sequence: TGTGCCAGCAGCTTGTGGACGGGTGAAGCTTTCTTT.

This clone was seen only a few times. The chain carries TRBV2 and TRBJ1-6; 9 bases match TRBD1. Germline loops: CDR1 SNHLY, CDR2 FYNNEI. The CDR3 is 14 amino acids. V lost 8 bases, J lost 8 bases, and 7 bases stayed unmatched. The CDR3 DNA follows: TGTGCCAGCTTAGTGGACAGGGGTGATTCACCCCTCCACTTT. Translating it yields CASLVDRGDSPLHF.

In its sample, this clone was seen a few times. V gene TRBV28 combines with J gene TRBJ1-6; no firm D call. The CDR3 has 12 residues. V gave up 5 bases and J gave up 13 bases, with 12 bases separating them. The V gene's germline CDR1 is MDHEN and CDR2 SYDVKM. The CDR3 protein is CASSEKSSPLHF. The CDR3 region has the DNA TGTGCCAGCAGTGAGAAAAGCAGTCCCCTCCACTTT.

This clone turned up a few times. The V and J genes are TRBV6-1 and TRBJ2-7, with a weak D call TRBD1 (7 bases). The ends were cut back, 7 bases at V and 3 bases at J, with 16 bases in the middle. Germline V gene sequence: CDR1 MNHNS, CDR2 SASEGT. The CDR3 contains 14 residues. CDR3 protein: CASISPGGLYEQYF. The CDR3 nucleotides read TGTGCCAGCATTTCCCCAGGGGGGCTCTACGAGCAGTACTTC.

This clone was counted ten times or more. The chain couples TRBV7-2 to TRBJ2-2; TRBD1 might be the D (6 bases). CDR1 and CDR2 from the germline V gene are SGHTA and FQGNSA. V gave up 8 bases and J gave up 1 base, with 14 bases separating them. The CDR3 has 15 residues. The chain's CDR3 is CASARGGENTGELFF. CDR3 DNA sequence: TGTGCCAGCGCCAGGGGCGGAGAGAACACCGGGGAGCTGTTTTTT.

The CDR3 protein is CASSLDMNTEAFF. CDR3 bases: TGCGCCAGCAGCTTAGACATGAACACTGAAGCTTTCTTT. This chain links TRBV5-1 with TRBJ1-1; D is unresolved. V was trimmed by 2 bases and J by 0 bases, leaving 5 bases between them. Germline lookup yields CDR1 SGHRS and CDR2 YFSETQ. CDR3 length: 13 amino acids. Looking up the rest from reference TRBV5-1 and TRBJ1-1 gives the full variable domain: KAGVTQTPRYLIKTRGQQVTLSCSPISGHRSVSWYQQTPGQGLQFLFEYFSETQRNKGNFPGRFSGRQFSNSRSEMNVSTLELGDSALYLCASSLDMNTEAFFGQGTRLTVV.

V usage is TRBV2 and J usage is TRBJ2-2, with 7 bases fitting TRBD1. This CDR3 region has 15 residues. Germline CDR1 is SNHLY and CDR2 is FYNNEI. The ends lost 2 bases at V and 6 bases at J; junction bases unmatched: 6. The CDR3 protein is CASSETGVGAGELFF. In nucleotides, the CDR3 is TGTGCCAGCAGTGAAACAGGGGTGGGCGCCGGGGAGCTGTTTTTT.

This clone was counted only a few times. This chain connects TRBV7-2 to TRBJ1-6, with 7 bases aligning to TRBD1. This CDR3 has 14 residues. The V and J ends lost 4 bases and 10 bases, in that order; junction bases with no gene match: 7. The germline gives CDR1 SGHTA, CDR2 FQGNSA. CDR3 bases: TGTGCCAGCAGCTATGACAGGGTTGGCTCACCCCTCCACTTT. This gives the protein CASSYDRVGSPLHF.

This clone was seen a handful of times. The chain has TRBV14 and TRBJ2-1, with unresolved D. V shed 1 base and J shed 10 bases, with 8 bases lying between them. This CDR3 comprises 12 residues. Looked up from germline, CDR1 is SGHDN and CDR2 is FVKESK. Here the CDR3 DNA reads TGTGCCAGCAGCCAAGGGTGGATAGAGCAGTTCTTC. Translating gives CASSQGWIEQFF.

This clone has more than one count but fewer than ten. The V gene is TRBV18, the J gene TRBJ2-3, with D hard to call. From germline, CDR1 is KGHSH and CDR2 LQKENI. The CDR3 totals 14 residues. The V and J ends lost 6 bases and 2 bases respectively, with 12 bases between them. Here the CDR3 reads CASSSRRDTDTQYF. CDR3 nucleotides: TGTGCCAGCTCCTCTCGAAGGGACACAGATACGCAGTATTTT.

This clone was detected only a few times. The sample has other DNA sequences that encode this CDR3 too. V and J are TRBV5-1 and TRBJ1-2, with TRBD1 matching over 9 bases. The CDR3 extends over 15 amino acids. J gave up 3 bases and V 0 bases, and 3 bases lay outside the gene matches. The germline V gene has CDR1 SGHRS and CDR2 YFSETQ. This CDR3 reads CASSLEGQGDYGYTF. For the CDR3, the DNA is TGCGCCAGCAGCTTGGAGGGACAGGGAGACTATGGCTACACCTTC.

There are many counts of this clone. The V call is TRBV19, the J call TRBJ1-5; 9 bases map to TRBD1. V lost 5 bases to trimming and J lost 7 bases; unmatched junction nucleotides: 3. The length of the CDR3 is 13 residues. Per germline, CDR1 LNHDA and CDR2 SQIVND (reference sequence). In DNA form, the CDR3 reads TGTGCCAGTAGTGGGGACAGGGAGCAGCCCCAGCATTTT. Its translation is CASSGDREQPQHF.

The chain is built from TRBV5-5 and TRBJ1-6; the D is unclear. Looked up from germline, CDR1 is SGHKS and CDR2 is YYEKEE (reference sequence). CDR3 length equals 13 residues. V lost 4 bases, J lost 7 bases, and 9 bases lay in between. The CDR3 sequence is CASSGGVNSPLHF. DNA for the CDR3: TGTGCCAGCAGCGGCGGGGTCAATTCACCCCTCCACTTT.

The sample holds many counts of this clone. The chain links TRBV18 to TRBJ2-7; tentatively, D is TRBD1 (6 bases). Trimming took 3 bases from V and 3 from J, leaving 12 bases between them. Germline V CDR1 and CDR2: KGHSH, LQKENI. CDR3 length: 14 amino acids. CDR3 nucleotide sequence: TGTGCCAGCTCACCCTACACAGGGATCTACGAGCAGTACTTC. Residues: CASSPYTGIYEQYF.

This clone showed up just a few times. This chain uses TRBV11-2 with TRBJ2-1; 9 bases fit TRBD1. This CDR3 has 15 residues. V gave up 5 bases and J gave up 5 bases; unmatched junction bases: 7. Germline CDR1 SGHAT, CDR2 FQNNGV. CDR3 region: CASSGGTGWDNEQFF. CDR3 coding DNA: TGTGCCAGCAGCGGAGGGACAGGGTGGGACAATGAGCAGTTCTTC.